Shown below are 18 T cell receptor beta chains from a single sample sequenced in a study of human T cells and chemical hapten exposure. In TCRdb, the RACE reads were re-called with MiXCR into one record per CDR3 protein. The data show roughly 50,000 distinct CDR3 sequences, roughly a tenth seen once. The sample's time point: pre-sensitization, week 0. Treatment here: therapeutic diphenylcyclopropenone sensitization with weekly scalp DPC. Source: whole blood, taken in connection with sensitization to the hapten diphenylcyclopropenone (DPC). The origin of the receptors is a man aged 35-49 years with alopecia areata. Some clones in this sample may be carry-over from other donors' samples.

In its sample, this clonotype was seen many times. This chain links TRBV12-3 or TRBV12-4 with TRBJ2-5, with unresolved D. The CDR3 loop spans 13 amino acids. V was clipped by 1 base and J by 2 bases, with 5 bases between them. The CDR3 sequence: CASSLGSQETQYF. CDR3 sequence (DNA): TGTGCCAGCAGTTTAGGCTCACAAGAGACCCAGTACTTC.

The table lists this clonotype with a few counts. Written as DNA, the CDR3 is TGCGCCAGCGGAATCAACAATGAGCAGTTCTTC. Its protein product is CASGINNEQFF. The rearrangement joins TRBV10-1 to TRBJ2-1; D is undetermined. Germline loops: CDR1 WNHNN, CDR2 SYGVQD (reference sequence). This CDR3 is 11 amino acids long. Trimming stripped 8 bases from V and 5 bases from J, with 7 bases between.

This clonotype was recorded many times. The chain couples TRBV2 to TRBJ2-7; D is unclear. Between the trimmed V and J ends, which lost 2 bases and 9 bases, there was a span of 8 bases. The CDR3 length is 11 residues. Per germline, CDR1 SNHLY and CDR2 FYNNEI. CDR3 in amino acids: CASSERHGQYF. The CDR3 DNA sequence: TGTGCCAGCAGTGAAAGGCACGGGCAGTACTTC.

This clonotype occurred many times. The gene calls are TRBV28 and TRBJ2-7; D is possibly TRBD2 (7 bases). The V gene's germline CDR1 is MDHEN and CDR2 SYDVKM. V was shortened by 5 bases and J by 7 bases, with 18 bases between the two germline ends. The CDR3 is made up of 14 amino acids. Here the CDR3 DNA reads TGTGCCAGCAGTCCCCGTGGGGAGGGGGAAGAGCAGTACTTC. Its translation is CASSPRGEGEEQYF.

This clonotype was picked up a small number of times. This chain connects TRBV10-2 to TRBJ2-7, with no clear D. Germline CDR1 reads WSHSY; CDR2 reads SAAADI. The V gene lost 3 bases and the J gene lost 2 bases, with 5 bases spanning the gap. The CDR3 extends over 12 amino acids. This CDR3 is CASSDSAYEQYF. Written as DNA, the CDR3 is TGCGCCAGCAGTGACTCGGCCTACGAGCAGTACTTC.

The V call is TRBV18, the J call TRBJ1-5; TRBD1 agrees at 7 bases. J lost 3 bases, V lost 5 bases, and 10 bases had no gene match. Germline lookup yields CDR1 KGHSH and CDR2 LQKENI. This CDR3 region has 16 residues. The CDR3 loop is CASSFQQGTNNQPQHF. Here the CDR3 DNA reads TGTGCCAGCTCATTCCAACAGGGGACCAACAATCAGCCCCAGCATTTT.

The chain employs TRBV7-9 and TRBJ2-7; perhaps TRBD1 as D (6 bases). The V gene's germline CDR1 is SEHNR and CDR2 FQNEAQ (reference sequence). Trimming cost V 1 base and J 1 base, with 11 bases left between them. This CDR3 spans 15 amino acids. The CDR3 nucleotides are TGTGCCAGCAGCTTAGACTCGACAGGTTCCTACGAGCAGTACTTC. It codes for CASSLDSTGSYEQYF.

This clonotype showed up many times. The chain employs TRBV6-1 and TRBJ2-7; D is unresolved. V was cut by 4 bases and J by 0 bases, with 4 bases left in between. CDR1 and CDR2 (germline): MNHNS, SASEGT. The CDR3 consists of 12 residues. CDR3 coding DNA: TGTGCCAGCAGTGTCCACTCCTACGAGCAGTACTTC. Residues: CASSVHSYEQYF.

This clonotype occurred a few times. This chain uses TRBV28 with TRBJ2-3, with 11 bases matching TRBD2. The germline V gene has CDR1 MDHEN and CDR2 SYDVKM. V lost 7 bases, J lost 0 bases, and 3 bases stayed unmatched. This CDR3 comprises 15 residues. Here the CDR3 reads CASIVAGGSTDTQYF. The CDR3 DNA reads as TGTGCCAGCATTGTAGCGGGAGGGAGCACAGATACGCAGTATTTT.

V is TRBV20-1 and J is TRBJ2-1; 8 bases are shared with TRBD2. Germline assignment: CDR1 DFQATT and CDR2 SNEGSKA (reference sequence). There are 19 residues in the CDR3. CDR3 DNA sequence: TGCGGAACCGAGAGCGGGGGACTAGGCGCGGTAGGACTGGATAATGAGCAGTTCTTC. This sequence encodes CGTESGGLGAVGLDNEQFF.

In DNA, the CDR3 is TGTGCCAGCAGTTACCCCCGGGACAGGGTTTCCCTCACCGGGGAGCTGTTTTTT. Translated: CASSYPRDRVSLTGELFF. The chain uses TRBV28 and TRBJ2-2; TRBD1 agrees at 9 bases. This CDR3 is 18 amino acids long. With 4 bases clipped from V and 4 bases from J, the junction kept 13 bases outside the gene matches. Looked up from germline, CDR1 is MDHEN and CDR2 is SYDVKM. The full variable domain, its missing parts supplied by reference TRBV28 and TRBJ2-2, is DVKVTQSSRYLVKRTGEKVFLECVQDMDHENMFWYRQDPGLGLRLIYFSYDVKMKEKGDIPEGYSVSREKKERFSLILESASTNQTSMYLCASSYPRDRVSLTGELFFGEGSRLTVL.

This clonotype was recorded many times. The CDR3: CASSQSGQTYEQYF. The CDR3 DNA follows: TGTGCCAGCAGCCAATCGGGACAAACCTACGAGCAGTACTTC. This chain links TRBV16 with TRBJ2-7; maybe TRBD1 (6 bases). Germline CDR1 and CDR2: KGHSY and FQNENV. The CDR3 spans 14 residues. Trimming took 0 bases from V and 2 from J, leaving 8 bases between them.

The J gene is TRBJ2-7, the V gene TRBV7-9; no clear D gene. The CDR3 covers 14 residues. The V end lost 1 base, the J end lost 0 bases, and 7 bases lay between the germline ends. Germline values: CDR1 SEHNR, CDR2 FQNEAQ (reference sequence). CDR3 nucleotides: TGTGCCAGCAGCTTAGACTACAACTCCTACGAGCAGTACTTC. Its protein is CASSLDYNSYEQYF. Variable domain in full (rest from reference TRBV7-9 and TRBJ2-7): DTGVSQNPRHKITKRGQNVTFRCDPISEHNRLYWYRQTLGQGPEFLTYFQNEAQLEKSRLLSDRFSAERPKGSFSTLEIQRTEQGDSAMYLCASSLDYNSYEQYFGPGTRLTVT.

The chain couples TRBV12-3 or TRBV12-4 to TRBJ2-1; the match to TRBD2 covers 11 bases. Trimming took 6 bases from V and 10 from J; bases not matched to a gene: 5. This CDR3 has 13 amino acids. CDR3 nucleotides: TGTGCCAGCAGGCCGGGACTAGCGGACGAGCAGTTCTTC. It codes for CASRPGLADEQFF.

The genes are TRBV20-1 and TRBJ2-7, with TRBD1 matching over 9 bases. CDR3 size: 12 residues. Per germline, CDR1 DFQATT and CDR2 SNEGSKA (reference sequence). V gave up 3 bases and J gave up 6 bases; unmatched junction bases: 3. The CDR3 region is CSASLTGGEQYF. CDR3 bases: TGCAGTGCTAGCCTGACAGGGGGCGAGCAGTACTTC.

Note on this clonotype: A much more abundant neighbour one base away suggests this may be a read error. Since the CDR3 does not end with the conserved phenylalanine or tryptophan, this likely comes from a read error. J is TRBJ2-7 and V is TRBV28; D remains unclear. The germline V and J ends were trimmed by 6 bases and 4 bases, with 16 bases remaining between them. Germline V gene sequence: CDR1 MDHEN, CDR2 SYDVKM. The CDR3 loop spans 14 amino acids. CDR3 sequence reads: CASSNTGPPYEQYL. DNA for the CDR3: TGTGCCAGCAGCAACACCGGGCCTCCGTACGAGCAGTACTTA.

This clonotype was counted between two and nine times. The chain employs TRBV7-9 and TRBJ2-7; D may be TRBD2 (7 bases). Deletions cut 6 bases from V and 2 bases from J, with 14 bases between. The CDR3 extends over 14 amino acids. From germline, CDR1 is SEHNR and CDR2 FQNEAQ (reference sequence). The DNA for the CDR3 is TGTGCCAGCAGGGGGGGGACACCTCCCTACGAGCAGTACTTC. Amino acid sequence: CASRGGTPPYEQYF.

The V and J genes are TRBV4-2 and TRBJ2-6; no clear D gene. Germline-derived CDR1 and CDR2 are LGHNA and YNFKEQ. The germline V and J ends were trimmed by 2 bases and 2 bases, with 10 bases remaining between them. This CDR3 is built from 16 residues. The CDR3 DNA follows: TGTGCCAGCAGCCAATCAGGCGCTCCTGGGGCCAACGTCCTGACTTTC. Its protein product is CASSQSGAPGANVLTF.